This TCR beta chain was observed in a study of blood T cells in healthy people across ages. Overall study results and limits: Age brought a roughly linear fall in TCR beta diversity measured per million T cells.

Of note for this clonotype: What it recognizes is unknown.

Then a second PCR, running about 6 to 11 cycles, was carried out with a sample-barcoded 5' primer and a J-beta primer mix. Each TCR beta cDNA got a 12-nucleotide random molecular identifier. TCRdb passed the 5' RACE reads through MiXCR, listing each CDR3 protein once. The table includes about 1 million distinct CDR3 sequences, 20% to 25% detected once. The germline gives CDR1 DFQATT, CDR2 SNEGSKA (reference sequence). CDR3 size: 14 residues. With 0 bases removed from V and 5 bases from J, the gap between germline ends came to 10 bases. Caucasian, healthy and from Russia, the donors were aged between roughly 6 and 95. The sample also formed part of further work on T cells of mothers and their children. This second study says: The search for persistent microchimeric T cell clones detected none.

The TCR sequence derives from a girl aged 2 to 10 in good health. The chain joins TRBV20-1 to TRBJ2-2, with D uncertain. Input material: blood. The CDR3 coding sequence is TGCAGTGCTAGAGATCGGTCCCGGACCGGGGAGCTGTTTTTT. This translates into CSARDRSRTGELFF.